A selection of T cell receptor beta chains follows, all from one sample in a study of T cells in Graves' hyperthyroidism and ophthalmopathy. One entry per CDR3 protein results from TCRdb running MiXCR on the multiplex PCR reads. The table records hundreds of thousands of distinct CDR3 sequences, around 15% of them present only once. The sample comprised blood. The receptor source for this set is a woman in her late teens or twenties with Graves' hyperthyroidism. CDR3s include the opening cysteine and the closing phenylalanine or tryptophan. Fields, in order: clone size, D gene, J gene, V gene, CDR3 DNA, CDR3 protein. The D gene is left open where the match is weak. Size is omitted from some rows. Given values are once, few, many or a class for expanded clones.

few | TRBD2 | TRBJ2-1 | TRBV6-2/TRBV6-3 | TGTGCCAGCACCTTTAGTGCAACTAGCGGGAGGAGAATCAATGAGCAGTTCTTC | CASTFSATSGRRINEQFF
few | . | TRBJ2-2 | TRBV30 | TGTGCCTTTAGTTGGGGGAGCGCAGCGACCGGGGAGCTGTTTTTT | CAFSWGSAATGELFF
many | . | TRBJ2-1 | TRBV7-2 | TGTGCCAGCAGCTTAGGACCGGTCAATGAGCAGTTCTTC | CASSLGPVNEQFF
. | . | TRBJ2-2 | TRBV10-2 | TGCGCCAGCAGTGAAAGCAGGGGCGGGAACACCGGGGAGCTGTTTTTT | CASSESRGGNTGELFF
few | TRBD2 | TRBJ2-1 | TRBV10-3 | TGTGCCATCAGTGCGAGAGCGGGAGCTATCTACAATGAGCAGTTCTTC | CAISARAGAIYNEQFF
many | . | TRBJ2-7 | TRBV7-2 | TGTGCCAGCAGCTTAAGTGGCGGGCCCTCCTCCTACGAGCAGTACTTC | CASSLSGGPSSYEQYF
. | TRBD1 | TRBJ2-1 | TRBV6-2/TRBV6-3 | TGTGCCAGCAGGGCGCCCGGGACAGCCTACAATGAGCAGTTCTTC | CASRAPGTAYNEQFF
few | TRBD1 | TRBJ1-2 | TRBV7-3 | TGTGCCAGCAGCCCGGACAGGGGAAATGGCTACACCTTC | CASSPDRGNGYTF
. | . | TRBJ2-7 | TRBV7-3 | TGTGCCAGCAGCTTACAGGCGGGTTACTACGAGCAGTACTTC | CASSLQAGYYEQYF
many | TRBD2 | TRBJ2-1 | TRBV2 | TGTGCCAGCAGTGAAGGGGGACTAGCGGGAGGGAAATACAATGAGCAGTTCTTC | CASSEGGLAGGKYNEQFF